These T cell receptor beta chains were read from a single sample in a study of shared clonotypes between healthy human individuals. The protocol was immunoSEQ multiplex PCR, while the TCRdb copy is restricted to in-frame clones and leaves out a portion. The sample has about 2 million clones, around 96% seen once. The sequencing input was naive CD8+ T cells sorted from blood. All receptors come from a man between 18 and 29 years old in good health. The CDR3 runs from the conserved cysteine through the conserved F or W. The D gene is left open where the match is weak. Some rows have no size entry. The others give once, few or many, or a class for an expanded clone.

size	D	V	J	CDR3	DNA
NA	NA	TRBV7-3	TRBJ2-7	CATFLPSSYEQYF	TGTGCCACCTTCCTACCTAGCTCCTACGAGCAGTACTTC
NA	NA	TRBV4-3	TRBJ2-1	CASSQDLEGWLQFF	TGCGCCAGCAGCCAAGATCTGGAGGGTTGGTTACAGTTCTTC
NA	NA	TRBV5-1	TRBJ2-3	CASSYDPATQYF	TGCGCCAGCAGCTATGACCCCGCGACGCAGTATTTT
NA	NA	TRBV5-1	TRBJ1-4	CASSSRGKLFF	TGCGCCAGCAGCTCAAGAGGAAAACTGTTTTTT
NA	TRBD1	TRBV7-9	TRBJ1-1	CASSAPVGTGSVYTEAFF	TGTGCCAGCAGCGCGCCTGTTGGGACAGGGAGTGTATACACTGAAGCTTTCTTT
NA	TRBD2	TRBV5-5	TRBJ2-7	CASSLAPSGRAYEQYF	TGTGCCAGCAGCTTGGCGCCTAGCGGGAGAGCCTACGAGCAGTACTTC
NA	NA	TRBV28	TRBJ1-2	CASSFAGGPGYTF	TGTGCCAGCAGTTTTGCGGGGGGCCCTGGCTACACCTTC
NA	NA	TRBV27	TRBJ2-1	CASSSGTYVEQFF	TGTGCCAGCAGTTCGGGGACCTACGTTGAGCAGTTCTTC
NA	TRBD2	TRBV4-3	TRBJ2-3	CASSQVLAGGPDTQYF	TGCGCCAGCAGCCAAGTACTAGCGGGAGGCCCAGATACGCAGTATTTT
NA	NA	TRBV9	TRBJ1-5	CASSVAGNSNQPQHF	TGTGCCAGCAGCGTAGCAGGGAATAGCAATCAGCCCCAGCATTTT
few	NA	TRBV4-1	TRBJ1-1	CASSQVGLLNTEAFF	TGCGCCAGCAGCCAAGTGGGACTCCTGAACACTGAAGCTTTCTTT
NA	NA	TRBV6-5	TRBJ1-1	CASGPGPKNTEAFF	TGTGCCAGCGGGCCGGGACCCAAGAACACTGAAGCTTTCTTT
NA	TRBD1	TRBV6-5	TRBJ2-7	CASSYSGQGNYEQYF	TGTGCCAGCAGTTACTCGGGACAGGGCAACTACGAGCAGTACTTC
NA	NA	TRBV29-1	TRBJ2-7	CSVDGAGDYEQYF	TGCAGCGTTGATGGGGCAGGGGATTACGAGCAGTACTTC
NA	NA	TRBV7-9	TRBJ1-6	CASSPIGEDYNSPLHF	TGTGCCAGCAGCCCCATCGGGGAGGACTATAATTCACCCCTCCACTTT
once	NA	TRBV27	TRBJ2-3	CASSFGHDGSTDTQYF	TGTGCCAGCAGTTTCGGCCATGACGGGAGCACAGATACGCAGTATTTT
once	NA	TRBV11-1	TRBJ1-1	CASSLVESNTEAFF	TGTGCCAGCAGCTTAGTCGAATCGAACACTGAAGCTTTCTTT
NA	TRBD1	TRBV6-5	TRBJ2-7	CASSLSGTAYEQYF	TGTGCCAGCAGTTTATCCGGGACAGCCTACGAGCAGTACTTC
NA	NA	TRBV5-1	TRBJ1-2	CASSLVRQDLNYGYTF	TGCGCCAGCAGCTTGGTCCGACAGGACCTCAACTATGGCTACACCTTC
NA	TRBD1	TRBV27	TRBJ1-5	CASSPGQGAIQQPQHF	TGTGCCAGCAGTCCGGGACAGGGGGCAATACAACAGCCCCAGCATTTT
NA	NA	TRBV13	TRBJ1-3	CASTLILTDGFSGNTIYF	TGTGCCAGCACCCTGATTCTAACGGACGGCTTCTCTGGAAACACCATATATTTT
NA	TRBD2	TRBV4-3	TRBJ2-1	CASSQLLAGGNEQFF	TGCGCCAGCAGCCAACTACTAGCGGGAGGTAATGAGCAGTTCTTC
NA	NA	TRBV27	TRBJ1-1	CASTLGGGNTEAFF	TGTGCCAGCACCTTAGGAGGAGGGAACACTGAAGCTTTCTTT
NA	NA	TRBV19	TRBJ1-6	CASSISGAVSGSPLHF	TGTGCCAGTAGTATCTCGGGCGCCGTTTCGGGGTCACCCCTCCACTTT
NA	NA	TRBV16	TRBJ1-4	CASSQWTVREKLFF	TGTGCCAGCAGCCAATGGACCGTAAGAGAAAAACTGTTTTTT
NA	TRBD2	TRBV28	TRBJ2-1	CASSRPDNTGGVDNEQFF	TGTGCCAGCAGCCGACCCGACAATACCGGGGGGGTGGACAATGAGCAGTTCTTC
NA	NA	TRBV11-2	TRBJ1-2	CASRALDYGYTF	TGTGCCAGCCGTGCACTGGACTATGGCTACACCTTC
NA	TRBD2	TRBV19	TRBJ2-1	CATRGLAGVNEQFF	TGTGCCACTAGGGGACTAGCGGGAGTCAATGAGCAGTTCTTC
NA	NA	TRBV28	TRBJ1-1	CASSFGAGGIEAFF	TGTGCCAGCAGTTTCGGGGCGGGAGGTATAGAAGCTTTCTTT
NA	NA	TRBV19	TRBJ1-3	CASWGARNTIYF	TGTGCCAGTTGGGGAGCTAGAAACACCATATATTTT
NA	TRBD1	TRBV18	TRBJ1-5	CASSPPGQGNQPQHF	TGTGCCAGCTCACCACCGGGACAGGGGAATCAGCCCCAGCATTTT
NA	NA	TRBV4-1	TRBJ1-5	CASSQDPNQPQHF	TGCGCCAGCAGCCAAGATCCCAATCAGCCCCAGCATTTT
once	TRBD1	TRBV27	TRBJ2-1	CASSFLDRGYNEQFF	TGTGCCAGCAGTTTTTTGGACAGGGGCTACAATGAGCAGTTCTTC
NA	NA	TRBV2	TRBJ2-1	CASSGRGILGNEQFF	TGTGCCAGCAGTGGAAGGGGAATTTTAGGCAATGAGCAGTTCTTC
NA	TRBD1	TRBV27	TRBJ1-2	CASRQDRGFYGYTF	TGTGCCAGCAGACAGGACAGGGGCTTCTATGGCTACACCTTC
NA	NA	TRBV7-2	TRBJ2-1	CASSPELVEQFF	TGTGCCAGCAGCCCGGAGTTAGTTGAGCAGTTCTTC
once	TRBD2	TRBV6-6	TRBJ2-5	CASSAFRTSGQETQYF	TGTGCCAGCAGTGCCTTCCGGACTAGCGGCCAAGAGACCCAGTACTTC
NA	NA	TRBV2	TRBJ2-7	CASSGGYGDYEQYF	TGTGCCAGCAGTGGAGGGTACGGGGACTACGAGCAGTACTTC
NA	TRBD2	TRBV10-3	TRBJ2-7	CAISEPGTNYEQYF	TGTGCCATCAGTGAGCCCGGGACTAACTACGAGCAGTACTTC
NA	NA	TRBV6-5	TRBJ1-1	CASSYGQSLTEAFF	TGTGCCAGCAGTTACGGGCAAAGCTTGACTGAAGCTTTCTTT
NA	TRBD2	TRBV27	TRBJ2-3	CASSPSAGGYTDTQYF	TGTGCCAGCAGTCCTTCAGCGGGGGGTTACACAGATACGCAGTATTTT
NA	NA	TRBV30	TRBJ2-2	CAWSGVLVGELFF	TGTGCCTGGAGTGGAGTATTGGTCGGGGAGCTGTTTTTT
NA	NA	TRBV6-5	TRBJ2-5	CASSYQGPQETQYF	TGTGCCAGCAGTTACCAGGGACCTCAAGAGACCCAGTACTTC
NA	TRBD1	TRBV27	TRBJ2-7	CASSDRALEQYF	TGTGCCAGCAGCGACAGGGCCCTCGAGCAGTACTTC
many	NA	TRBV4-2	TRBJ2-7	CASSEGGYEQYF	TGTGCCAGCAGCGAGGGGGGTTACGAGCAGTACTTC
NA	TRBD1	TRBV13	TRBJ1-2	CASSLTGIDGYTF	TGTGCCAGCAGCTTGACAGGGATAGATGGCTACACCTTC
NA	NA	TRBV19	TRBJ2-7	CASTSGSGDYEQYF	TGTGCCAGTACCTCAGGGTCTGGAGACTACGAGCAGTACTTC